This note documents a single T cell receptor (beta chain) sequence. Antigen: not known. This specimen comes from a study of siplizumab effects on memory and regulatory T cells. CDR1 and CDR2 from the germline V gene are KGHSH and LQKENI. CDR3 length: 16 amino acids. V was clipped by 3 bases and J by 10 bases, with 22 bases between them. The assay was immunoSEQ multiplex PCR, and TCRdb's table has in-frame clones only and misses some. The repertoire includes some 65,000 clones, approximately 89% of them detected once, and 1.7% sits in the top ten. Study-wide findings and caveats: Among alloreactive clones, only a minor fraction mapped to unstimulated subsets.

V usage is TRBV18 and J usage is TRBJ2-1, with a weak D call TRBD1 (5 bases). This clonotype was sampled from a human donor in good health. Sequenced input: Tregs sorted from blood. The CDR3 DNA reads TGTGCCAGCTCACCCACGCTAGGGGCCGCTGGTGGGGAGCAGTTCTTC. Translating gives CASSPTLGAAGGEQFF.